This T cell receptor (beta chain) was found in a study of blood T cell repertoires in COVID-19. Overall study: Italy, Spain and the United States were the sources of the convalescent and acute COVID-19 samples. T cells, B-cell-depleted T cells, or PBMCs supplied cDNA or gDNA.

Only in-frame clones appear in the TCRdb table, and some are missing; sequencing was by immunoSEQ multiplex PCR. The sample holds 300,000 or so clones, about nine tenths seen once. There are a few counts of this clone. The cohort comprised adults aged roughly 18 to 95 years residing in approximately 25 US areas. Which cohort a participant joined came from the clinical history participants gave. CDR3 size: 15 residues. V usage is TRBV21-1 and J usage is TRBJ1-1; the D call in the table, TRBD1, was not verified against the DNA. TRBV21-1 is deemed a pseudogene. Sequencing used PBMCs or T cells enriched from blood (not recorded which). This TCR was sampled from a man in his sixties who had recovered from COVID-19. This chain's CDR3 is CAIDPPGQGEAEAFF. The CDR3 DNA reads TGTGCCATCGATCCACCGGGACAGGGGGAGGCTGAAGCTTTCTTT.